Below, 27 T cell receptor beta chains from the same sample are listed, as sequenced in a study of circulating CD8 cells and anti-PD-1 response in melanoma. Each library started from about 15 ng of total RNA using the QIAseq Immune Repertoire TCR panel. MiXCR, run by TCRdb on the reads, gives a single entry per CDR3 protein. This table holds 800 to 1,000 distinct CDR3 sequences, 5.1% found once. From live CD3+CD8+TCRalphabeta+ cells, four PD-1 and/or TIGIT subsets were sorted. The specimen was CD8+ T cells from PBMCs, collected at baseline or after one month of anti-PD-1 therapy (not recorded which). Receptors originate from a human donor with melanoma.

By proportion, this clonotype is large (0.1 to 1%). CDR3 sequence (DNA): TGTGCCAGCAGCTTTCGGGGGGGCGGGGACGAGCAGTACTTC. Amino acids: CASSFRGGGDEQYF. The V gene is TRBV5-4, the J gene TRBJ2-7; TRBD2 aligns across 8 bases. Germline values: CDR1 SGHNT, CDR2 YYREEE (reference sequence). The V gene end was trimmed by 2 bases and the J gene end by 5 bases; junction bases not matched to a gene: 6. The CDR3 sequence is 14 residues long.

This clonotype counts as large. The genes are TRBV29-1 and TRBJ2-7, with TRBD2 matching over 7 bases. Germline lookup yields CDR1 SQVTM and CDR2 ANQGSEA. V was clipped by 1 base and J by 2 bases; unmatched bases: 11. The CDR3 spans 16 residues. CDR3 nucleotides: TGCAGCGTTGAAGCGGAGGAGCGGGGCCCCACCTACGAGCAGTACTTC. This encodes CSVEAEERGPTYEQYF.

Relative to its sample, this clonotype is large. The CDR3, as DNA: TGTGCCAGCAGACATGGGGACAGGGTGGAGCCCCAGCATTTT. It codes for CASRHGDRVEPQHF. The chain combines TRBV7-9 with TRBJ1-5; 9 bases agree with TRBD1. Germline V gene lookup returns CDR1 SEHNR and CDR2 FQNEAQ (reference sequence). V gave up 6 bases and J gave up 8 bases; unmatched junction bases: 8. The CDR3 consists of 14 residues.

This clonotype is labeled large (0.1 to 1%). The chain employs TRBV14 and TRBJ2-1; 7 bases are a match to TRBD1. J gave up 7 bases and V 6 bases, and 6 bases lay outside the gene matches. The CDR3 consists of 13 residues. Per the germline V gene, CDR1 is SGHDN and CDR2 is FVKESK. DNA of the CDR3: TGTGCCAGCAGGGAGACAGGGATGAATGAGCAGTTCTTC. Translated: CASRETGMNEQFF.

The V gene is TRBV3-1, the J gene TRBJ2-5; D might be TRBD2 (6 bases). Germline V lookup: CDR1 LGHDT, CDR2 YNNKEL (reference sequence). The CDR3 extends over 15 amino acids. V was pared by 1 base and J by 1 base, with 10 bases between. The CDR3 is CASSQGGTLQETQYF. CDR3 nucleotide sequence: TGTGCCAGCAGCCAAGGGGGGACTCTCCAAGAGACCCAGTACTTC.

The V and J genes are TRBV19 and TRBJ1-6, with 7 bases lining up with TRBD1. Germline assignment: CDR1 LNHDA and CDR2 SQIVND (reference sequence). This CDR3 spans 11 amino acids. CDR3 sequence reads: CATGWQSPLHF. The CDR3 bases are TGTGCGACAGGGTGGCAGTCACCCCTCCACTTT.

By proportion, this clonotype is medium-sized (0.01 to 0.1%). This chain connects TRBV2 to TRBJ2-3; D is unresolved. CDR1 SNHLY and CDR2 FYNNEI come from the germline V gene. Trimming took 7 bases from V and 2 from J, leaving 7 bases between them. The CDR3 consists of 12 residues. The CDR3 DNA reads TGTGCCAGCATCGGGCACACAGATACGCAGTATTTT. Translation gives CASIGHTDTQYF.

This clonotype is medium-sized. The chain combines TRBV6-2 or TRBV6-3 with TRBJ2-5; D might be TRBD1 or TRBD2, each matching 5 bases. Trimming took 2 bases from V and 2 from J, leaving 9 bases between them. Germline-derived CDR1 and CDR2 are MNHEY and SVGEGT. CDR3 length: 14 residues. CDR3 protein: CASSYGTAQETQYF. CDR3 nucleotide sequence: TGTGCCAGCAGTTACGGGACGGCTCAAGAGACCCAGTACTTC.

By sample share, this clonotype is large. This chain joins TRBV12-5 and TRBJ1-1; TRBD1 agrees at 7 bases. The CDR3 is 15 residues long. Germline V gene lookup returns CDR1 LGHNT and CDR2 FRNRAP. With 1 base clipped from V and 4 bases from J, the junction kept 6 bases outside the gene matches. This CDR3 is CASGLDRDSPTEAFF. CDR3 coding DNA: TGTGCTAGTGGTTTGGACCGGGACAGCCCCACTGAAGCTTTCTTT.

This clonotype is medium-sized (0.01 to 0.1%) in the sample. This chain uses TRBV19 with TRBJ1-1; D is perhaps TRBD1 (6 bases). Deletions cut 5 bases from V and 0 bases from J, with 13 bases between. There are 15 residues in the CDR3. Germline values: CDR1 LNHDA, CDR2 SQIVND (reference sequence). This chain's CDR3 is CASSPRTVMNTEAFF. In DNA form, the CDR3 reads TGTGCCAGTAGTCCTCGGACAGTCATGAACACTGAAGCTTTCTTT.

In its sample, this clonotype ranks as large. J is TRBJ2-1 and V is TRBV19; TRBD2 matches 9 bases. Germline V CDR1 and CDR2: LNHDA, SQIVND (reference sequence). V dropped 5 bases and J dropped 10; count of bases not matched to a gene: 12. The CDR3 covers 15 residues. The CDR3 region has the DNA TGTGCCAGTAGTTTCCCCCAGGCGGGGGGGAACGAGCAGTTCTTC. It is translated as CASSFPQAGGNEQFF.

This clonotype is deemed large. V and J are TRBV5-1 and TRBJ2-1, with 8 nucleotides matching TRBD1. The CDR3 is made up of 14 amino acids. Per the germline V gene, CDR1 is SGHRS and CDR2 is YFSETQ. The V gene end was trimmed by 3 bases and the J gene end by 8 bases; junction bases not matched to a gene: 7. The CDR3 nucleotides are TGCGCCAGCAGCTCGGACAGGGAAATGGATGAGCAGTTCTTC. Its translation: CASSSDREMDEQFF.

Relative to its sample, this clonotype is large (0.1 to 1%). The CDR3 protein is CASSQGGFQYEQYF. The CDR3 DNA sequence: TGTGCCAGTAGCCAAGGGGGTTTTCAATACGAGCAGTACTTC. This rearrangement joins TRBV19 to TRBJ2-7; a possible D gene is TRBD1 (6 bases). Germline lookup yields CDR1 LNHDA and CDR2 SQIVND (reference sequence). Trimming pared 6 bases from V and 4 bases from J, leaving 16 bases between. The CDR3 consists of 14 residues.

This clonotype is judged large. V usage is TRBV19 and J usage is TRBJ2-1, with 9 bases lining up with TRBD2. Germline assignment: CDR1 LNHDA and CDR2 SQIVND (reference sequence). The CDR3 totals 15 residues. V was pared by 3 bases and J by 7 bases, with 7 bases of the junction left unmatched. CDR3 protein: CASSIAGGRSNEQFF. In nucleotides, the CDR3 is TGTGCCAGTAGTATTGCGGGGGGGCGTTCTAATGAGCAGTTCTTC.

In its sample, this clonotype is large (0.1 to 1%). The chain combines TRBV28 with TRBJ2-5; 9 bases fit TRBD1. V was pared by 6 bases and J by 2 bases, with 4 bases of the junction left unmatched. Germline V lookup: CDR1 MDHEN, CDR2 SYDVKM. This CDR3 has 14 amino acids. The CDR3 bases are TGTGCCAGCAGACCCGGACAGGGGCAAGAGACCCAGTACTTC. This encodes CASRPGQGQETQYF.

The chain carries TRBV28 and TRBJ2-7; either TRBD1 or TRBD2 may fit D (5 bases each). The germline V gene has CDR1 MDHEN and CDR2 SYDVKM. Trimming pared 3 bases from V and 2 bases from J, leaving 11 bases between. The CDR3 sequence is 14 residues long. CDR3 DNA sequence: TGTGCCAGCAGTTTGGGGACGATGACCTACGAGCAGTACTTC. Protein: CASSLGTMTYEQYF.

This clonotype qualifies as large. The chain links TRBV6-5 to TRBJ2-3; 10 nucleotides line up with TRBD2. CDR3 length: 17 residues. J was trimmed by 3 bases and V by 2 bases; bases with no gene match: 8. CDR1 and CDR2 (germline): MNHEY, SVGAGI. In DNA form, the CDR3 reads TGTGCCAGCAGTTACCCGGTTAGCGGGGGGACAACAGATACGCAGTATTTT. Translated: CASSYPVSGGTTDTQYF.

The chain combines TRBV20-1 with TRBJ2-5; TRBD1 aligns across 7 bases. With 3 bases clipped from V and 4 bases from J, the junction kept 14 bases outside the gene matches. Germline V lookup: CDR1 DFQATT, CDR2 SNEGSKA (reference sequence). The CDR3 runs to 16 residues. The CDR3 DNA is TGCAGTGCTAGGTCCCTCGGGGACAGCGTTTTAGAGACCCAGTACTTC. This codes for CSARSLGDSVLETQYF.

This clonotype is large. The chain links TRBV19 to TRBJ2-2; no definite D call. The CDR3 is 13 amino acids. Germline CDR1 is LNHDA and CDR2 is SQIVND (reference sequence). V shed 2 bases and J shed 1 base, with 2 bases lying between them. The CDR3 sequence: CASSIMNTGELFF. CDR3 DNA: TGTGCCAGTAGTATAATGAACACCGGGGAGCTGTTTTTT. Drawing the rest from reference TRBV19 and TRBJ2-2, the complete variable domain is DGGITQSPKYLFRKEGQNVTLSCEQNLNHDAMYWYRQDPGQGLRLIYYSQIVNDFQKGDIAEGYSVSREKKESFPLTVTSAQKNPTAFYLCASSIMNTGELFFGEGSRLTVL.

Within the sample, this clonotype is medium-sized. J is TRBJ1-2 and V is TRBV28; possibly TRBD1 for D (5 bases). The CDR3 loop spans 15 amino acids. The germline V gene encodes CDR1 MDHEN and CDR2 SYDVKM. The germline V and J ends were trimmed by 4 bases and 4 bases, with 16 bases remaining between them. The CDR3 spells CASSSTVGATYGYTF. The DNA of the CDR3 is TGTGCCAGCAGTTCGACTGTAGGGGCAACCTATGGCTACACCTTC.

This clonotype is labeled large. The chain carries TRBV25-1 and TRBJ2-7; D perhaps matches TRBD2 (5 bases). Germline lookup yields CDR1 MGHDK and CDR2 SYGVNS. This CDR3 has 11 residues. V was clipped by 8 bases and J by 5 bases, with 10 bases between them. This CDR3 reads CASGVSDEQYF. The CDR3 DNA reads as TGTGCCAGCGGAGTTAGCGACGAGCAGTACTTC.

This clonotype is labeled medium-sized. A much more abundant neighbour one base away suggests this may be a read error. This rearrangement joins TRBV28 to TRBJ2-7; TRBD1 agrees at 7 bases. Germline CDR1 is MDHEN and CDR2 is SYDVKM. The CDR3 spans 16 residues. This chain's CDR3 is CVSSFGTANVFYEQYF. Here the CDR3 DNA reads TGTGTCAGCAGTTTCGGGACAGCAAACGTTTTCTACGAGCAGTACTTC.

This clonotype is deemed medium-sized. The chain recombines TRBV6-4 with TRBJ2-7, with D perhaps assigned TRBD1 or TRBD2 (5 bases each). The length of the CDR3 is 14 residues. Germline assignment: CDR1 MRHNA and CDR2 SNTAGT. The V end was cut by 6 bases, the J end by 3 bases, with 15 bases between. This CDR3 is CASSPSGTSYEQYF. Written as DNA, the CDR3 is TGTGCCAGCAGCCCCTCGGGGACCAGCTACGAGCAGTACTTC.

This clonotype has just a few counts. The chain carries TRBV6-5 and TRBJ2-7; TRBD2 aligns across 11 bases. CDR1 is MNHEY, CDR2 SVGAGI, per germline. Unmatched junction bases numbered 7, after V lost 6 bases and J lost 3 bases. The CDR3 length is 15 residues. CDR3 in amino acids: CASSSGTSGYYEQYF. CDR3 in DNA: TGTGCCAGCAGCTCTGGGACTAGCGGATACTACGAGCAGTACTTC.

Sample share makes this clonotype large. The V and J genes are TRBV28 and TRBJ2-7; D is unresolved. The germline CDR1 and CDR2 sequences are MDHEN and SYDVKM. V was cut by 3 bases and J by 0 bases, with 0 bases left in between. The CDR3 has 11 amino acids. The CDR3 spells CASSFSYEQYF. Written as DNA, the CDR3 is TGTGCCAGCAGTTTCTCCTACGAGCAGTACTTC.

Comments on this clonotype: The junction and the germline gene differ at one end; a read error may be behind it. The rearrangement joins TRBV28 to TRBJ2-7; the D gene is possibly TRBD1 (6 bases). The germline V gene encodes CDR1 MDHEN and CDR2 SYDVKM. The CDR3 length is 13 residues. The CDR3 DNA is TGTGCCAGCAGTTCCAACCTCAGACAGGAGCAGAACTTC. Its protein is CASSSNLRQEQNF.

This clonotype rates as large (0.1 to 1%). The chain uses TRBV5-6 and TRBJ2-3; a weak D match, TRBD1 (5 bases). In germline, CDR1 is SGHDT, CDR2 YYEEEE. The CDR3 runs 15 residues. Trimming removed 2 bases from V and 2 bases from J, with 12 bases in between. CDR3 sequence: CASSLLQVLTDTQYF. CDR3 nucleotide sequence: TGTGCCAGCAGCTTACTACAGGTCCTCACAGATACGCAGTATTTT.